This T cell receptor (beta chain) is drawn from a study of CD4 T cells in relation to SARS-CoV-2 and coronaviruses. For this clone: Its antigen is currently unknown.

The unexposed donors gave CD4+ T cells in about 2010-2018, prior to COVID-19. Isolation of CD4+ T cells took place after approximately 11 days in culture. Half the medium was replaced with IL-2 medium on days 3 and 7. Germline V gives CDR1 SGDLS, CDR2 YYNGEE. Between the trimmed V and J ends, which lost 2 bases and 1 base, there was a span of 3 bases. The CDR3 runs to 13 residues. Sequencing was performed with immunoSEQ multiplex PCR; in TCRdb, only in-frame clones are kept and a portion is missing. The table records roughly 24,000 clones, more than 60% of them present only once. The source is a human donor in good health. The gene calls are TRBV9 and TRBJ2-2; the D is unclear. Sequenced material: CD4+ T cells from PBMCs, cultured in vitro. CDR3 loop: CASSVGNTGELFF. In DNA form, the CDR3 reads TGTGCCAGCAGCGTTGGGAACACCGGGGAGCTGTTTTTT.